Here is one TCR beta chain with its context. The antigen is unknown. The junction shows a germline mismatch at one end, possibly a read error. Germline assignment: CDR1 SSHAT and CDR2 FNYEAQ (reference sequence). The CDR3 covers 13 residues. These data are taken from a study of shared clonotypes between healthy human individuals. Study-wide results and limits: Clonotype sharing levels among donors were expected to vary with sequencing depth.

Running of the assay took place at deep level. Produced via immunoSEQ multiplex PCR; TCRdb's table is partial and in-frame only. The sample holds about 330,000 clones, 87% seen once. Sequencing used memory CD8+ T cells sorted from blood. Subset meaning: CD45RO+ cells pooled with CCR7-negative TemRA cells. V usage is TRBV7-7 and J usage is TRBJ2-1; TRBD2 matches 10 bases. The clonotype originates from a young man in good health. CDR3 DNA: TGTGCTAGCAGCTTAGCGGGAGGTAGTGAGCAGTTCTTC. It translates to CASSLAGGSEQFF. Together with reference TRBV7-7 and TRBJ2-1, the CDR3 gives the full variable domain: GAGVSQSPRYKVTKRGQDVTLRCDPISSHATLYWYQQALGQGPEFLTYFNYEAQPDKSGLPSDRFSAERPEGSISTLTIQRTEQRDSAMYRCASSLAGGSEQFFGPGTRLTVL.